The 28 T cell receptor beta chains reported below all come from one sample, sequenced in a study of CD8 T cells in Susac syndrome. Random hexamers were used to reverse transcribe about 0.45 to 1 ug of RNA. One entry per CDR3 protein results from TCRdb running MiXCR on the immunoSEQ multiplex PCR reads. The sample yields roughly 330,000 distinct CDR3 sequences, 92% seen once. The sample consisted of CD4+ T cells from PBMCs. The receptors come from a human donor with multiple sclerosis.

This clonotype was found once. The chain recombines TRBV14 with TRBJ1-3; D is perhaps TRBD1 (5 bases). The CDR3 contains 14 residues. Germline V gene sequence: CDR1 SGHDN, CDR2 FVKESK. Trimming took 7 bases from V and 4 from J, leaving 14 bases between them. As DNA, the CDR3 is TGTGCCAGCACCTCTGGACAAACAGGAAACACCATATATTTT. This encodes CASTSGQTGNTIYF.

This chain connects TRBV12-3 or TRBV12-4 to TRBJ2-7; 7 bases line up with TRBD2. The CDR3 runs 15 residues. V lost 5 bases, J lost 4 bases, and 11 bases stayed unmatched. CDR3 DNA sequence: TGTGCCAGCAGTGGGCCGGCAGCGGGACTTTACGAGCAGTACTTC. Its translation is CASSGPAAGLYEQYF.

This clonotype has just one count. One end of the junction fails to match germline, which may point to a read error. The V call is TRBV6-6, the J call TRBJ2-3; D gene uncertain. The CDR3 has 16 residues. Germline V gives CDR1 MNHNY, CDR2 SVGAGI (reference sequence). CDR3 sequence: CASSDPLGSRTDTQFF. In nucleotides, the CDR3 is TGTGCCAGCAGTGACCCTCTAGGTAGTCGCACAGATACGCAGTTTTTT.

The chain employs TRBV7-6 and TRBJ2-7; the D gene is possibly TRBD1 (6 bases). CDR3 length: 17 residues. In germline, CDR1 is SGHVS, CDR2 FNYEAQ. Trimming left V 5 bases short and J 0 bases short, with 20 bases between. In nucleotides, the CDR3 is TGTGCCAGCAGCGAGGCCCGCCCAGGCAGGGGCTCCTACGAGCAGTACTTC. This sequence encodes CASSEARPGRGSYEQYF.

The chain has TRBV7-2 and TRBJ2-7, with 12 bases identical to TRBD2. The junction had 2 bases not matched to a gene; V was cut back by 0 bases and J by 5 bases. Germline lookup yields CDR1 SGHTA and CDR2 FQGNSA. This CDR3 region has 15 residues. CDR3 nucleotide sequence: TGTGCCAGCAGCTTAGCAGGACTAGCGGGAAACGAGCAGTACTTC. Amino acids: CASSLAGLAGNEQYF.

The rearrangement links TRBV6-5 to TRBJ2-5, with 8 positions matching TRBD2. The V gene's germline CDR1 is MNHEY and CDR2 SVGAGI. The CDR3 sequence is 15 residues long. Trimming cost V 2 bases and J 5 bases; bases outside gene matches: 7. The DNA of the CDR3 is TGTGCCAGCAGTTACCAAGCGGGAGTTTCGGAGACCCAGTACTTC. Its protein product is CASSYQAGVSETQYF.

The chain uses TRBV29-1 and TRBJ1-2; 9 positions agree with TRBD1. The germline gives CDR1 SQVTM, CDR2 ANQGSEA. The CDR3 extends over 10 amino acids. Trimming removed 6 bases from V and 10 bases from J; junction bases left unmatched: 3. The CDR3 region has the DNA TGCAGCGTAGGGGACAGGGCCTACACCTTC. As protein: CSVGDRAYTF.

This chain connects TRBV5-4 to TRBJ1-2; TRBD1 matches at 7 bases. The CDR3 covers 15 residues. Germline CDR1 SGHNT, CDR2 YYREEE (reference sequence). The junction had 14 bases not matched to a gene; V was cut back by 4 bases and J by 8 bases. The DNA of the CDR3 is TGTGCCAGCAGCGGAACTACAGGGGCACTCTCAGGCTACACCTTC. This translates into CASSGTTGALSGYTF.

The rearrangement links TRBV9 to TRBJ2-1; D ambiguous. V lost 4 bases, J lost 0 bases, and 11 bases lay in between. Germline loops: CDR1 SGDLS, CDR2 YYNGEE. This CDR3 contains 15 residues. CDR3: CASSPRLHSYNEQFF. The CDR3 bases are TGTGCCAGCAGCCCTCGACTCCACTCCTACAATGAGCAGTTCTTC. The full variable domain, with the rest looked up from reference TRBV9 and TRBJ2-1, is DSGVTQTPKHLITATGQRVTLRCSPRSGDLSVYWYQQSLDQGLQFLIQYYNGEERAKGNILERFSAQQFPDLHSELNLSSLELGDSALYFCASSPRLHSYNEQFFGPGTRLTVL.

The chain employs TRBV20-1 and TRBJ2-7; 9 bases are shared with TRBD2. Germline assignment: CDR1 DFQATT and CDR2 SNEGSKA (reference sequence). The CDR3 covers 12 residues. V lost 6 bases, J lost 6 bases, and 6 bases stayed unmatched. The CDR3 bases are TGCAGTGCCGGCGGGAGGGCGATCGAGCAGTACTTC. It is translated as CSAGGRAIEQYF.

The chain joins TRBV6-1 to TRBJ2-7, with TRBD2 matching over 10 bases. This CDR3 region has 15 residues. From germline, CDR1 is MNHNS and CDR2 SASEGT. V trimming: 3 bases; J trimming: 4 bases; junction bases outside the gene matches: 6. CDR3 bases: TGTGCCAGCAGTGACGCTAGCGGGGGCCCTTACGAGCAGTACTTC. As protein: CASSDASGGPYEQYF.

As DNA, the CDR3 is TGTGCCAGTAGCCAGCCCAGGGGGTTGAACTATGGCTACACCTTC. This translates into CASSQPRGLNYGYTF. The V gene is TRBV19, the J gene TRBJ1-2; 7 nucleotides match TRBD1. Germline V gene lookup returns CDR1 LNHDA and CDR2 SQIVND (reference sequence). The length of the CDR3 is 15 residues. The junction had 9 bases not matched to a gene; V was cut back by 6 bases and J by 2 bases.

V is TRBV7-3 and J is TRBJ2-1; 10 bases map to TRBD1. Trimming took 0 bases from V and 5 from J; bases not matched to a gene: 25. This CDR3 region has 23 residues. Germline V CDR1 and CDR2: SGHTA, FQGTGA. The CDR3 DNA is TGTGCCAGCAGCTTAACGGATCTATTCCTGACGGGCGGCCGGACAGGGGGAGACAATGAGCAGTTCTTC. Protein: CASSLTDLFLTGGRTGGDNEQFF.

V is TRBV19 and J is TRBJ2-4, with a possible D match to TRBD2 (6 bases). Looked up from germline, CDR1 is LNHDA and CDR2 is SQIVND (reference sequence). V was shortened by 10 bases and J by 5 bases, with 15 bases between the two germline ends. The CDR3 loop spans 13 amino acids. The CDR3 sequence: CATEGRYQNIQYF. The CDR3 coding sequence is TGTGCCACTGAAGGGAGGTACCAAAACATTCAGTACTTC.

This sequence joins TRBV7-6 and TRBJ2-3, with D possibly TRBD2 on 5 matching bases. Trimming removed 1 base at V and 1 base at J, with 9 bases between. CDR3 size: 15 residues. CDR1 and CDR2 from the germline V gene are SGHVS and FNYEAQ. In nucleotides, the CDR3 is TGTGCCAGCAGCTTAGAGGGAGTAGGCACAGATACGCAGTATTTT. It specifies CASSLEGVGTDTQYF.

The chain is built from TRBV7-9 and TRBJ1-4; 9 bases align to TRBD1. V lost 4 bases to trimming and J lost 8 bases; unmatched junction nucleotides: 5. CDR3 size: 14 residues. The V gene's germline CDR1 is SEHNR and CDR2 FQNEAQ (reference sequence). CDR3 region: CASSSDRGGEKLFF. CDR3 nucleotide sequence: TGTGCCAGCAGCTCCGACAGGGGGGGGGAAAAACTGTTTTTT.

CDR3 nucleotides: TGTGCCAGCAGCACCAGGGGGACAGGGATCCAAGAGACCCAGTACTTC. It is translated as CASSTRGTGIQETQYF. The chain carries TRBV7-9 and TRBJ2-5, with 9 bases identical to TRBD1. The germline gives CDR1 SEHNR, CDR2 FQNEAQ (reference sequence). Unmatched junction bases numbered 8, after V lost 5 bases and J lost 1 base. The length of the CDR3 is 16 residues.

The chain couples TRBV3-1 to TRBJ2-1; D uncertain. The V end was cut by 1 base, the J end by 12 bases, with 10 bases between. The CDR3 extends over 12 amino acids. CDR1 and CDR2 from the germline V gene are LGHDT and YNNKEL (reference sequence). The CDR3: CASSQVALPQFF. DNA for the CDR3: TGTGCCAGCAGCCAAGTGGCGCTACCGCAGTTCTTC.

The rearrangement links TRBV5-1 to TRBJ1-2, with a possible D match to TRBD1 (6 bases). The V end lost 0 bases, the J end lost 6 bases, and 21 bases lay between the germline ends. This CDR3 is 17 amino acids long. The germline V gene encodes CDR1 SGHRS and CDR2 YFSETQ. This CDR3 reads CASSLAGDTTRIDGYTF. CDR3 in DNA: TGCGCCAGCAGCTTGGCGGGGGACACCACAAGAATTGATGGCTACACCTTC.

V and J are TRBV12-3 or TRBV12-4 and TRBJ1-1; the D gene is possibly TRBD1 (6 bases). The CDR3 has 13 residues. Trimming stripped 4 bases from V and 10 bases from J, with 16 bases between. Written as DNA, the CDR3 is TGTGCCAGCAGTTGGCGGGGGGGGCTCATAGCTTTCTTT. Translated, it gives CASSWRGGLIAFF.

The DNA for the CDR3 is TGTGCCAGCAGCTTAGTAGTCGAGAGCACAGATACGCAGTATTTT. Protein sequence: CASSLVVESTDTQYF. The chain couples TRBV7-2 to TRBJ2-3; D not resolved. Trimming cost V 1 base and J 0 bases, with 8 bases left between them. Germline assignment: CDR1 SGHTA and CDR2 FQGNSA. The CDR3 extends over 15 amino acids.

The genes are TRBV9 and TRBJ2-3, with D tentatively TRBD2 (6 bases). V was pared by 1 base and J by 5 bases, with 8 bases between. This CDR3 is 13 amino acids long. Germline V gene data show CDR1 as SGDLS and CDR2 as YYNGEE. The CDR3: CASSVSGVDTQYF. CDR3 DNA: TGTGCCAGCAGCGTATCGGGGGTAGATACGCAGTATTTT.

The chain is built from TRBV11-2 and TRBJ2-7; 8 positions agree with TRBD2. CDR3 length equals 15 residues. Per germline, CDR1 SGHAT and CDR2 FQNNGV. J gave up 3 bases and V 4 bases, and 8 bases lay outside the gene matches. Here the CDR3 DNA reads TGTGCCAGCAGCTCCCTTGCGGGGGGCCTCTACGAGCAGTACTTC. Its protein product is CASSSLAGGLYEQYF.

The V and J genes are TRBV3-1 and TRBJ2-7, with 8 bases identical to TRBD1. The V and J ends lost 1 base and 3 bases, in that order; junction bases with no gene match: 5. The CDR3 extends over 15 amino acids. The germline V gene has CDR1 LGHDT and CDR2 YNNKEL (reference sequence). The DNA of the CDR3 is TGTGCCAGCAGCCAAGCCCACACAGGGGGCTACGAGCAGTACTTC. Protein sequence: CASSQAHTGGYEQYF.

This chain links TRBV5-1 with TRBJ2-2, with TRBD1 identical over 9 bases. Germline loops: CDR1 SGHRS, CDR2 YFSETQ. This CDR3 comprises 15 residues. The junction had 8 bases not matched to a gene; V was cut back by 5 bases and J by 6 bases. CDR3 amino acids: CASSQRQGDAGELFF. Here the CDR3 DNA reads TGCGCCAGCAGTCAACGACAGGGGGACGCCGGGGAGCTGTTTTTT.

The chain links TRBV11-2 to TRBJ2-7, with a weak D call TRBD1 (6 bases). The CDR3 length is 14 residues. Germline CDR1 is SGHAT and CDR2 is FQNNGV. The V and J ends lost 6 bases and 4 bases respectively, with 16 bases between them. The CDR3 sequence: CASRGGPRAYEQYF. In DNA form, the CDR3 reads TGTGCCAGCAGAGGGGGACCCAGGGCGTACGAGCAGTACTTC. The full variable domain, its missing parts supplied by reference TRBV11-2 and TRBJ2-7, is EAGVAQSPRYKIIEKRQSVAFWCNPISGHATLYWYQQILGQGPKLLIQFQNNGVVDDSQLPKDRFSAERLKGVDSTLKIQPAKLEDSAVYLCASRGGPRAYEQYFGPGTRLTVT.

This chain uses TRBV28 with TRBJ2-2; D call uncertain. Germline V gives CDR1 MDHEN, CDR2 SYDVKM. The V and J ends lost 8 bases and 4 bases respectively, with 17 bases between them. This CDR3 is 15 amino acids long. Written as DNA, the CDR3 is TGTGCCAGCTCCTCCGGAAAGGGCCTCACCGGGGAGCTGTTTTTT. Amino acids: CASSSGKGLTGELFF. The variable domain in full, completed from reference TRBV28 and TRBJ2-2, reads DVKVTQSSRYLVKRTGEKVFLECVQDMDHENMFWYRQDPGLGLRLIYFSYDVKMKEKGDIPEGYSVSREKKERFSLILESASTNQTSMYLCASSSGKGLTGELFFGEGSRLTVL.

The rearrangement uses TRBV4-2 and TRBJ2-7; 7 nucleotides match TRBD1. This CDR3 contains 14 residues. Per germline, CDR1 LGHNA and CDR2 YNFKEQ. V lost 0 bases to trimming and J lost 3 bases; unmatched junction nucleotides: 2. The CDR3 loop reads CASSQDRQGYEQYF. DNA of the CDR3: TGTGCCAGCAGCCAAGACCGACAGGGCTACGAGCAGTACTTC.